The 30 T cell receptor beta chains given below trace back to one sample, sequenced in a study of cytomegalovirus exposure and HLA in healthy donors. PCR used 60 Vbeta primers and 13 Jbeta primers. Assay: immunoSEQ multiplex PCR; the TCRdb copy retains only in-frame clones and omits some. The sample holds approximately 150,000 clones, roughly two thirds seen once. The sequenced sample consisted of PBMCs. The receptors were sampled from a woman in her 30s in good health and CMV-seronegative.

This clone was observed a few times. The genes are TRBV4-3 and TRBJ2-7, with TRBD2 matching 8 bases. After removal of 4 bases from V and 2 bases from J, the junction contained 7 bases not matched to a gene. The germline V gene has CDR1 LGHNA and CDR2 YSLEER. The CDR3 runs to 15 residues. The CDR3 coding sequence is TGCGCCAGCAGCCCCCGGGATAGCGGGACCTACGAGCAGTACTTC. It is translated as CASSPRDSGTYEQYF.

This clone appeared a single time. The chain carries TRBV29-1 and TRBJ1-1; D is perhaps TRBD1 (5 bases). V lost 3 bases, J lost 3 bases, and 11 bases lay in between. This CDR3 is 13 amino acids long. Per germline, CDR1 SQVTM and CDR2 ANQGSEA. For the CDR3, the DNA is TGCAGCGTTGAGCGGGGGTTCGACACTGAAGCTTTCTTT. It specifies CSVERGFDTEAFF.

The chain uses TRBV7-2 and TRBJ2-7; D is perhaps TRBD2 (6 bases). This CDR3 is 13 amino acids long. Germline V gene sequence: CDR1 SGHTA, CDR2 FQGNSA. V gave up 1 base and J gave up 7 bases, with 11 bases separating them. Here the CDR3 DNA reads TGTGCCAGCAGCTTAGTCCCCGGGGGTGAGCAGTACTTC. Translating gives CASSLVPGGEQYF.

The rearrangement uses TRBV28 and TRBJ2-7; 7 bases map to TRBD2. Germline V gene data show CDR1 as MDHEN and CDR2 as SYDVKM. The CDR3 totals 12 residues. V shed 3 bases and J 9 bases; nucleotides not matched to a gene: 5. The CDR3 coding sequence is TGTGCCAGCAGTTTGGGAGGGTCTAGGCAGTACTTC. Translating it yields CASSLGGSRQYF.

CDR3 nucleotide sequence: TGTGCCAGCAGCGTAAGGGGGACGGACATCGACGAGCAGTACTTC. As protein: CASSVRGTDIDEQYF. The gene calls are TRBV9 and TRBJ2-7, with D possibly matching TRBD1 (6 bases). Looked up from germline, CDR1 is SGDLS and CDR2 is YYNGEE. This CDR3 has 15 amino acids. Trimming stripped 1 base from V and 5 bases from J, with 16 bases between.

J is TRBJ2-2 and V is TRBV9; 7 bases are a match to TRBD2. CDR1 and CDR2 from the germline V gene are SGDLS and YYNGEE. V gave up 0 bases and J gave up 5 bases; unmatched junction bases: 4. This CDR3 region has 15 residues. CDR3 protein: CASSVGVGGTGELFF. DNA for the CDR3: TGTGCCAGCAGCGTAGGAGTCGGGGGGACCGGGGAGCTGTTTTTT.

This clone was detected once. This chain connects TRBV18 to TRBJ1-1, with 8 bases aligning to TRBD1. The germline gives CDR1 KGHSH, CDR2 LQKENI. J was trimmed by 6 bases and V by 5 bases; bases with no gene match: 8. The CDR3 covers 14 residues. CDR3 loop: CASSRSGGDPEAFF. CDR3 nucleotide sequence: TGTGCCAGCTCAAGATCAGGGGGCGACCCTGAAGCTTTCTTT.

The rearrangement joins TRBV28 to TRBJ1-3; 7 bases are a match to TRBD1. This CDR3 spans 15 amino acids. Per germline, CDR1 MDHEN and CDR2 SYDVKM. The trim removed 10 bases at V and 2 bases at J, leaving 11 bases unmatched. The CDR3 here is CAIEEGAGAGNTIYF. CDR3 nucleotides: TGTGCCATCGAAGAGGGGGCTGGAGCTGGAAACACCATATATTTT.

This clone came up once. DNA of the CDR3: TGTGCCAGCAGCAGCGGACTAGCGGGCAATGAGCAGTTCTTC. This translates into CASSSGLAGNEQFF. The rearrangement links TRBV13 to TRBJ2-1; TRBD2 agrees at 11 bases. This CDR3 contains 14 residues. CDR1 is PRHDT, CDR2 FYEKMQ, per germline (reference sequence). V gave up 5 bases and J gave up 6 bases; unmatched junction bases: 3. The full variable domain, with the rest looked up from reference TRBV13 and TRBJ2-1, is AAGVIQSPRHLIKEKRETATLKCYPIPRHDTVYWYQQGPGQDPQFLISFYEKMQSDKGSIPDRFSAQQFSDYHSELNMSSLELGDSALYFCASSSGLAGNEQFFGPGTRLTVL.

The V and J genes are TRBV6-6 and TRBJ2-7, with a weak D call TRBD2 (5 bases). Germline V gene lookup returns CDR1 MNHNY and CDR2 SVGAGI (reference sequence). V lost 6 bases, J lost 3 bases, and 9 bases lay in between. This CDR3 spans 12 amino acids. This CDR3 reads CASRLGSYEQYF. Here the CDR3 DNA reads TGTGCCAGCAGGCTTGGGAGCTACGAGCAGTACTTC.

This clone was picked up a small number of times. The chain is built from TRBV7-8 and TRBJ2-1; no clear D gene. The ends were cut back, 6 bases at V and 5 bases at J, with 2 bases in the middle. This CDR3 comprises 10 residues. Germline CDR1 reads SGHVS; CDR2 reads FQNEAQ. CDR3 protein: CASSNNEQFF. The DNA of the CDR3 is TGTGCCAGCAGTAACAATGAGCAGTTCTTC. Filled out from reference TRBV7-8 and TRBJ2-1, the complete variable domain reads GAGVSQSPRYKVAKRGQDVALRCDPISGHVSLFWYQQALGQGPEFLTYFQNEAQLDKSGLPSDRFFAERPEGSVSTLKIQRTQQEDSAVYLCASSNNEQFFGPGTRLTVL.

This clone showed up just once. The V gene is TRBV13, the J gene TRBJ2-2; maybe TRBD1 (8 bases). The V and J ends lost 5 bases and 5 bases respectively, with 15 bases between them. Per germline, CDR1 PRHDT and CDR2 FYEKMQ (reference sequence). The CDR3 loop spans 15 amino acids. The CDR3 DNA is TGTGCCAGCAGCCCAGGACAGGGAGGGACCGGGGAGCTGTTTTTT. Translating it yields CASSPGQGGTGELFF.

The chain employs TRBV14 and TRBJ1-2, with D perhaps TRBD1 (5 bases). The CDR3 covers 16 residues. Between the trimmed V and J ends, which lost 2 bases and 6 bases, there was a span of 19 bases. CDR1 is SGHDN and CDR2 is FVKESK in the germline V gene. CDR3 amino acids: CASSQPQAGETNGYTF. The CDR3 DNA reads TGTGCCAGCAGCCAACCCCAGGCGGGGGAGACAAATGGCTACACCTTC.

This clone has a handful of counts. The chain carries TRBV15 and TRBJ2-5, with 10 bases matching TRBD2. The J call is in doubt because the DNA end fits TRBJ2-7 better. The CDR3 loop spans 17 amino acids. CDR1 LNHNV and CDR2 YYDKDF come from the germline V gene (reference sequence). The CDR3 reads CATSRDVGLAVSYEQYF. DNA of the CDR3: TGTGCCACCAGCAGAGATGTCGGACTAGCGGTATCCTACGAGCAGTACTTC.

CDR3 residues: CASSSSGLLYNEQFF. CDR3 nucleotide sequence: TGTGCCAGCAGCTCTTCGGGACTTCTGTACAATGAGCAGTTCTTC. The rearrangement uses TRBV7-2 and TRBJ2-1; possibly TRBD2 for D (6 bases). Germline-derived CDR1 and CDR2 are SGHTA and FQGNSA. The CDR3 loop spans 15 amino acids. V lost 4 bases and J lost 4, with 14 bases in between.

The rearrangement links TRBV7-2 to TRBJ2-3; possibly TRBD2 for D (5 bases). The germline gives CDR1 SGHTA, CDR2 FQGNSA. V lost 7 bases to trimming and J lost 5 bases, with 10 bases between them. This CDR3 region has 12 residues. The CDR3 nucleotides read TGTGCCAGCACCGGGGTAGTAGATACGCAGTATTTT. This gives the protein CASTGVVDTQYF.

The chain has TRBV23-1 and TRBJ2-1, with 7 bases that match TRBD2. TRBV23-1 is an open reading frame, and its role is uncertain. Germline trimming cut 6 bases from V and 1 base from J; bases unmatched to any gene: 9. The length of the CDR3 is 16 residues. As DNA, the CDR3 is TGCGCCAGCAGCCAGGGACTACGAGGTTCCTACAATGAGCAGTTCTTC. It translates to CASSQGLRGSYNEQFF.

J is TRBJ2-5 and V is TRBV5-1, with 8 positions matching TRBD1. Germline lookup yields CDR1 SGHRS and CDR2 YFSETQ. This CDR3 has 13 residues. The V segment lost 3 bases and the J segment 3 bases; nucleotides outside the gene matches: 1. The CDR3 loop is CASSSTGEETQYF. The CDR3 DNA sequence: TGCGCCAGCAGCTCGACAGGGGAAGAGACCCAGTACTTC.

The chain links TRBV2 to TRBJ1-1, with D possibly TRBD1 on 5 matching bases. The germline V gene encodes CDR1 SNHLY and CDR2 FYNNEI. Trimming shortened V by 6 bases and J by 0 bases, and 8 bases separated the two germline ends. The CDR3 runs to 13 residues. The CDR3 is CASRGLMNTEAFF. CDR3 nucleotide sequence: TGTGCCAGCAGGGGACTGATGAACACTGAAGCTTTCTTT.

This clone was picked up a small number of times. V is TRBV28 and J is TRBJ1-5, with D perhaps matching TRBD1 (5 bases). This CDR3 has 16 amino acids. Trimming cost V 3 bases and J 3 bases, with 15 bases left between them. Germline V gene sequence: CDR1 MDHEN, CDR2 SYDVKM. Here the CDR3 reads CASSFGAGGNNQPQHF. CDR3 DNA sequence: TGTGCCAGCAGTTTCGGGGCGGGGGGAAACAATCAGCCCCAGCATTTT. Filled out from reference TRBV28 and TRBJ1-5, the complete variable domain reads DVKVTQSSRYLVKRTGEKVFLECVQDMDHENMFWYRQDPGLGLRLIYFSYDVKMKEKGDIPEGYSVSREKKERFSLILESASTNQTSMYLCASSFGAGGNNQPQHFGDGTRLSIL.

The chain combines TRBV7-6 with TRBJ2-7, with 8 bases fitting TRBD1. In germline, CDR1 is SGHVS, CDR2 FNYEAQ. This CDR3 region has 15 residues. V dropped 3 bases and J dropped 4; count of bases not matched to a gene: 8. The CDR3 sequence: CASSLTGTGGYEQYF. CDR3 bases: TGTGCCAGCAGCTTGACCGGGACAGGAGGTTACGAGCAGTACTTC.

This clone was recorded once. The V call is TRBV7-8, the J call TRBJ2-7; 9 bases are a match to TRBD2. Looked up from germline, CDR1 is SGHVS and CDR2 is FQNEAQ. Germline trimming cut 5 bases from V and 3 bases from J; bases unmatched to any gene: 11. The CDR3 has 16 amino acids. The CDR3 DNA sequence: TGTGCCAGCAGCCCTAACCCTAGCGGGGCCATCTACGAGCAGTACTTC. The encoded protein is CASSPNPSGAIYEQYF.

This chain links TRBV4-3 with TRBJ2-5; 7 bases map to TRBD1. V lost 0 bases, J lost 1 base, and 14 bases stayed unmatched. Germline V gives CDR1 LGHNA, CDR2 YSLEER. The CDR3 contains 19 residues. CDR3 loop: CASSQDYSPWPGGQETQYF. The CDR3 DNA reads as TGCGCCAGCAGCCAAGATTATAGCCCCTGGCCAGGGGGCCAAGAGACCCAGTACTTC.

In this sample, this clone turned up a few times. Here the CDR3 reads CASRPTLLAGQETQYF. The CDR3 coding sequence is TGCGCCAGCAGGCCCACACTACTAGCGGGGCAAGAGACCCAGTACTTC. The chain links TRBV5-1 to TRBJ2-5, with 10 bases identical to TRBD2. The germline CDR1 and CDR2 sequences are SGHRS and YFSETQ. Trimming cost V 5 bases and J 2 bases; bases outside gene matches: 9. This CDR3 is built from 16 residues.

This clone was detected only a few times. J is TRBJ2-1 and V is TRBV4-2, with 12 bases identical to TRBD2. The CDR3 is 13 residues long. Germline V gene data show CDR1 as LGHNA and CDR2 as YNFKEQ. V trimming: 8 bases; J trimming: 9 bases; junction bases outside the gene matches: 5. CDR3 bases: TGTGCCAGCGCACCTAGCGGGAGGGGTGAGCAGTTCTTC. Translated: CASAPSGRGEQFF.

The V gene is TRBV7-3, the J gene TRBJ2-2, with 11 nucleotides matching TRBD1. The germline gives CDR1 SGHTA, CDR2 FQGTGA. The CDR3 spans 17 residues. J was trimmed by 6 bases and V by 5 bases; bases with no gene match: 11. This chain's CDR3 is CASSPWGGGQGAGELFF. The DNA for the CDR3 is TGTGCCAGCAGCCCTTGGGGAGGGGGACAGGGGGCCGGGGAGCTGTTTTTT.

The chain links TRBV5-6 to TRBJ2-1, with TRBD2 matching 9 bases. The CDR3 loop spans 15 amino acids. V lost 0 bases to trimming and J lost 4 bases; unmatched junction nucleotides: 2. The germline V gene has CDR1 SGHDT and CDR2 YYEEEE. The CDR3 sequence: CASSLGLAVYNEQFF. DNA of the CDR3: TGTGCCAGCAGCTTGGGACTAGCGGTTTACAATGAGCAGTTCTTC. Using reference TRBV5-6 and TRBJ2-1 for the parts outside the CDR3, the full variable domain is DAGVTQSPTHLIKTRGQQVTLRCSPKSGHDTVSWYQQALGQGPQFIFQYYEEEERQRGNFPDRFSGHQFPNYSSELNVNALLLGDSALYLCASSLGLAVYNEQFFGPGTRLTVL.

The chain carries TRBV5-1 and TRBJ2-3; 7 bases are shared with TRBD2. The trim removed 4 bases at V and 1 base at J, leaving 6 bases unmatched. This CDR3 is 15 amino acids long. Germline V lookup: CDR1 SGHRS, CDR2 YFSETQ. The CDR3 bases are TGCGCCAGCAGCGGGAGCGGGAAGGGCACAGATACGCAGTATTTT. It specifies CASSGSGKGTDTQYF.

In this sample, this clone turned up a few times. The chain couples TRBV4-3 to TRBJ2-3; 7 bases map to TRBD2. This CDR3 spans 16 amino acids. Germline V gene data show CDR1 as LGHNA and CDR2 as YSLEER. With 4 bases clipped from V and 3 bases from J, the junction kept 10 bases outside the gene matches. CDR3 region: CASSRGEGTGTDTQYF. In nucleotides, the CDR3 is TGCGCCAGCAGCCGGGGGGAGGGGACGGGGACAGATACGCAGTATTTT.

The chain joins TRBV7-9 to TRBJ1-1; D remains ambiguous. The CDR3 is made up of 13 amino acids. Germline assignment: CDR1 SEHNR and CDR2 FQNEAQ (reference sequence). V lost 5 bases to trimming and J lost 3 bases, with 10 bases between them. CDR3 region: CASSGLGDTEAFF. CDR3 nucleotides: TGTGCCAGCAGCGGACTCGGGGACACTGAAGCTTTCTTT.